The present T cell receptor beta chain was sequenced within a study of control samples from healthy donors and cancer patients. Assay: immunoSEQ multiplex PCR; the TCRdb copy retains only in-frame clones and omits some. The sample records roughly 160,000 clones, 80% to 90% being singletons. Germline-derived CDR1 and CDR2 are LNHNV and YYDKDF (reference sequence). V was clipped by 0 bases and J by 2 bases, with 7 bases between them. This CDR3 comprises 14 residues. The clonotype comes from a woman in her thirties in good health. V gene TRBV15 combines with J gene TRBJ1-2; no firm D call. Sequences were obtained from blood. CDR3 DNA: TGTGCCACCAGCAGAGATATTGGAAACTATGGCTACACCTTC. This encodes CATSRDIGNYGYTF.